Below, one T cell receptor beta chain is given with its context. This record belongs to a study of blood T cell repertoires in COVID-19. Study-level information: The United States, Italy and Spain supplied acute and convalescent COVID-19 samples. From T cells, B-cell-depleted T cells, or PBMCs came the material, which was cDNA or gDNA.

Germline assignment: CDR1 SGHVS and CDR2 FQNEAQ. V shed 1 base and J shed 6 bases, with 13 bases lying between them. The CDR3 runs to 14 residues. Original methodology: It was from reference gene primer amplification that nucleated cell counts were estimated. Produced via immunoSEQ multiplex PCR; TCRdb's table is partial and in-frame only. The DNA was the basis for D and trimming; V, J and clone size are from that table. Among about 98,000 clones, roughly 80% were seen once, and the ten largest hold about 11%. Sequenced: peripheral blood. This TCR was sampled from a man aged 65-85 years with active or convalescent COVID-19. The V call is TRBV7-8, the J call TRBJ2-7; maybe TRBD1 (5 bases). Written as DNA, the CDR3 is TGTGCCAGCAGCTTAGTGGTAGGGGAAGGCGAGCAGTACTTC. It codes for CASSLVVGEGEQYF.